Listed here are 30 T cell receptor beta chains from one sample, sequenced in a study of cytomegalovirus exposure and HLA in healthy donors. Researchers ran the PCR with 60 Vbeta and 13 Jbeta primers. The protocol was immunoSEQ multiplex PCR, while the TCRdb copy is restricted to in-frame clones and leaves out a portion. The sample lists about 160,000 clones; 76% were seen once. Sample: PBMCs. The receptors stem from a man in his sixties in good health and CMV-seronegative.

The chain recombines TRBV10-2 with TRBJ2-1; no clear D gene. Germline CDR1 and CDR2: WSHSY and SAAADI. Trimming removed 4 bases at V and 6 bases at J, with 10 bases between. This CDR3 has 13 residues. The CDR3 nucleotides are TGCGCCAGCAGTGTGGGCAGATCCAATGAGCAGTTCTTC. Translation gives CASSVGRSNEQFF.

CDR3: CASGLAGAEETQYF. The DNA for the CDR3 is TGTGCCAGCGGACTAGCGGGAGCTGAAGAGACCCAGTACTTC. V gene TRBV7-9 combines with J gene TRBJ2-5; 13 positions match TRBD2. Germline CDR1 reads SEHNR; CDR2 reads FQNEAQ (reference sequence). Trimming cost V 8 bases and J 3 bases; bases outside gene matches: 3. The CDR3 covers 14 residues.

The chain uses TRBV5-4 and TRBJ2-7, with TRBD1 identical over 8 bases. This CDR3 is built from 16 residues. Germline loops: CDR1 SGHNT, CDR2 YYREEE (reference sequence). V shed 0 bases, J shed 0 bases, and the junction held 5 bases outside the gene matches. The CDR3 region is CASSLAAGGVSYEQYF. CDR3 DNA sequence: TGTGCCAGCAGCTTGGCTGCAGGGGGCGTCTCCTACGAGCAGTACTTC.

The chain is built from TRBV7-2 and TRBJ2-1; D possibly corresponds to TRBD2 (6 bases). The germline V gene has CDR1 SGHTA and CDR2 FQGNSA. This CDR3 comprises 15 residues. V was clipped by 1 base and J by 7 bases, with 14 bases between them. The CDR3 region has the DNA TGTGCCAGCAGCTTAGATGGACTATTTTATAATGAGCAGTTCTTC. As protein: CASSLDGLFYNEQFF. Using reference TRBV7-2 and TRBJ2-1 for the parts outside the CDR3, the full variable domain is GAGVSQSPSNKVTEKGKDVELRCDPISGHTALYWYRQSLGQGLEFLIYFQGNSAPDKSGLPSDRFSAERTGGSVSTLTIQRTQQEDSAVYLCASSLDGLFYNEQFFGPGTRLTVL.

The chain couples TRBV5-4 to TRBJ2-7; 9 nucleotides match TRBD1. The J segment lost 2 bases and the V segment lost 3 bases, leaving 6 bases of the junction unmatched. CDR1 and CDR2 from the germline V gene are SGHNT and YYREEE (reference sequence). This CDR3 is 15 amino acids long. Here the CDR3 DNA reads TGTGCCAGCAGCTCTGGGACAGGGTGGACCTACGAGCAGTACTTC. Translation gives CASSSGTGWTYEQYF. Combining the CDR3 with reference TRBV5-4 and TRBJ2-7 gives the whole variable domain ETGVTQSPTHLIKTRGQQVTLRCSSQSGHNTVSWYQQALGQGPQFIFQYYREEENGRGNFPPRFSGLQFPNYSSELNVNALELDDSALYLCASSSGTGWTYEQYFGPGTRLTVT.

The CDR3 DNA reads TGTGCCAGCAGCTCCCCGGGGGGGAATAGAGATGAGCAGTTCTTC. Encoded protein: CASSSPGGNRDEQFF. The J gene is TRBJ2-1, the V gene TRBV7-2; 8 positions match TRBD2. The J segment lost 8 bases and the V segment lost 4 bases, leaving 10 bases of the junction unmatched. Germline V gene sequence: CDR1 SGHTA, CDR2 FQGNSA. The CDR3 is made up of 15 amino acids.

V usage is TRBV30 and J usage is TRBJ2-3, with 12 nucleotides matching TRBD2. With 7 bases clipped from V and 6 bases from J, the junction kept 5 bases outside the gene matches. The V gene's germline CDR1 is GTSNPN and CDR2 SVGIG (reference sequence). This CDR3 contains 13 residues. CDR3 bases: TGTGCCTCGGGGCTAGCGGGGGGGGATACGCAGTATTTT. Protein product: CASGLAGGDTQYF.

This sequence joins TRBV9 and TRBJ2-2, with 9 positions matching TRBD1. V shed 0 bases and J 0 bases; nucleotides not matched to a gene: 3. Germline V gene data show CDR1 as SGDLS and CDR2 as YYNGEE. The CDR3 runs to 17 residues. The CDR3 protein is CASSVVGQGTNTGELFF. The CDR3 DNA is TGTGCCAGCAGCGTAGTTGGACAGGGGACGAACACCGGGGAGCTGTTTTTT.

This clone was counted only a few times. The CDR3 coding sequence is TGTGCCAGCAGCCAAACAGGGGCGCTGAACACTGAAGCTTTCTTT. Its protein is CASSQTGALNTEAFF. The chain has TRBV14 and TRBJ1-1; 7 positions agree with TRBD1. Losses at the gene ends were 2 bases for V and 0 bases for J; bases not matched to a gene: 3. CDR1 is SGHDN, CDR2 FVKESK, per germline. This CDR3 comprises 15 residues.

CDR3 in amino acids: CASSPGLADYEQYF. For the CDR3, the DNA is TGCGCCAGCAGCCCGGGACTAGCGGACTACGAGCAGTACTTC. V gene TRBV5-1 combines with J gene TRBJ2-5; TRBD2 matches 11 bases. The last part of the DNA fits TRBJ2-7 better; the J call may be wrong. Germline CDR1 and CDR2: SGHRS and YFSETQ. The CDR3 has 14 amino acids.

The table lists this clone with a count of one. The rearrangement uses TRBV27 and TRBJ2-2; a weak D match, TRBD1 (5 bases). This CDR3 spans 17 amino acids. Trimming removed 5 bases from V and 2 bases from J, with 18 bases in between. CDR1 and CDR2 (germline): MNHEY, SMNVEV (reference sequence). CDR3 residues: CASSIYSGSSNTGELFF. The CDR3 nucleotides are TGTGCCAGCAGTATTTATTCAGGGTCGTCCAACACCGGGGAGCTGTTTTTT.

The chain recombines TRBV5-6 with TRBJ2-1, with D possibly being TRBD1 (6 bases). This CDR3 is 15 amino acids long. CDR1 and CDR2 (germline): SGHDT, YYEEEE. The ends were cut back, 3 bases at V and 4 bases at J, with 14 bases in the middle. In DNA, the CDR3 is TGTGCCAGCAGCTCAACGGCACAGGGATACAATGAGCAGTTCTTC. Its translation is CASSSTAQGYNEQFF.

The DNA of the CDR3 is TGTGCCAGCAGCTTGACAGGAACGGGTGAAAAACTGTTTTTT. It specifies CASSLTGTGEKLFF. This chain uses TRBV7-2 with TRBJ1-4, with a weak D call TRBD1 (6 bases). CDR3 length equals 14 residues. Germline CDR1 SGHTA, CDR2 FQGNSA. The V end was cut by 3 bases, the J end by 7 bases, with 12 bases between.

V is TRBV5-1 and J is TRBJ2-1, with 12 bases matching TRBD2. This CDR3 is built from 16 residues. V dropped 3 bases and J dropped 6; count of bases not matched to a gene: 7. Germline V gives CDR1 SGHRS, CDR2 YFSETQ. DNA of the CDR3: TGCGCCAGCAGCTGGGCTCTAGCGGGGGGGCGCAATGAGCAGTTCTTC. Translation: CASSWALAGGRNEQFF.

The genes are TRBV5-1 and TRBJ1-4; 9 bases agree with TRBD1. Per the germline V gene, CDR1 is SGHRS and CDR2 is YFSETQ. The CDR3 sequence is 17 residues long. Trimming removed 1 base from V and 1 base from J; junction bases left unmatched: 5. The CDR3 spells CASSLRRQGGTNEKLFF. CDR3 bases: TGCGCCAGCAGCTTGAGGAGACAGGGGGGAACTAATGAAAAACTGTTTTTT.

The V and J genes are TRBV30 and TRBJ2-7, with 9 bases that match TRBD1. The ends lost 3 bases at V and 1 base at J; junction bases unmatched: 7. This CDR3 has 15 amino acids. Germline CDR1 GTSNPN, CDR2 SVGIG (reference sequence). CDR3 DNA: TGTGCCTGGAGCCTAGACAGGGGGGGGTCCTACGAGCAGTACTTC. Translated: CAWSLDRGGSYEQYF.

The chain combines TRBV5-1 with TRBJ2-1, with D tentatively TRBD1 (6 bases). Per germline, CDR1 SGHRS and CDR2 YFSETQ. CDR3 length: 16 residues. Trimming left V 0 bases short and J 7 bases short, with 17 bases between. The CDR3 protein is CASSLEGPLGTNEQFF. DNA for the CDR3: TGCGCCAGCAGCTTGGAAGGACCCCTGGGGACAAATGAGCAGTTCTTC.

V and J are TRBV21-1 and TRBJ1-5; the table calls TRBD1, which could not be checked here. TRBV21-1 is a recognized pseudogene. The CDR3 runs to 13 residues. This CDR3 is CASNRFSNQPQHF. CDR3 nucleotides: TGTGCCAGCAACAGGTTTAGCAATCAGCCCCAGCATTTT.

This clone was seen more than once but under ten times. This sequence joins TRBV9 and TRBJ2-7; perhaps TRBD1 as D (5 bases). Germline V gives CDR1 SGDLS, CDR2 YYNGEE. V was trimmed by 7 bases and J by 6 bases, leaving 17 bases between them. This CDR3 contains 13 residues. This CDR3 is CASFPMQGSEQYF. The DNA of the CDR3 is TGTGCCAGCTTTCCAATGCAGGGATCCGAGCAGTACTTC.

V is TRBV5-1 and J is TRBJ2-2, with 9 bases identical to TRBD2. The CDR3 covers 16 residues. V lost 2 bases and J lost 0; bases outside the gene matches: 2. Germline lookup yields CDR1 SGHRS and CDR2 YFSETQ. CDR3 sequence (DNA): TGCGCCAGCAGCTTTCTAGCGGGATCGAACACCGGGGAGCTGTTTTTT. This sequence encodes CASSFLAGSNTGELFF. Full variable domain (remainder filled in from reference TRBV5-1 and TRBJ2-2): KAGVTQTPRYLIKTRGQQVTLSCSPISGHRSVSWYQQTPGQGLQFLFEYFSETQRNKGNFPGRFSGRQFSNSRSEMNVSTLELGDSALYLCASSFLAGSNTGELFFGEGSRLTVL.

CDR3 DNA sequence: TGTGCCAGCAGTTACCCGAGAGGGACAGGCTACAATGAGCAGTTCTTC. It yields the protein CASSYPRGTGYNEQFF. The chain recombines TRBV6-5 with TRBJ2-1, with 8 bases matching TRBD1. The V segment lost 2 bases and the J segment 3 bases; nucleotides outside the gene matches: 6. Per germline, CDR1 MNHEY and CDR2 SVGAGI. The CDR3 sequence is 16 residues long.

J is TRBJ2-3 and V is TRBV30; D might be TRBD1 (5 bases). The CDR3 runs 12 residues. Germline values: CDR1 GTSNPN, CDR2 SVGIG (reference sequence). The V end was cut by 0 bases, the J end by 5 bases, with 6 bases between. CDR3 bases: TGTGCCTGGAGTGTTCAGGGAGATACGCAGTATTTT. Translating gives CAWSVQGDTQYF.

The chain combines TRBV7-2 with TRBJ2-5; TRBD2 is a possible D gene (8 bases). The CDR3 length is 15 residues. Trimming shortened V by 5 bases and J by 2 bases, and 15 bases separated the two germline ends. Germline V gives CDR1 SGHTA, CDR2 FQGNSA. The CDR3 reads CASSDSGTEQETQYF. The CDR3 DNA reads TGTGCCAGCAGCGATAGCGGGACAGAACAAGAGACCCAGTACTTC.

The rearrangement joins TRBV4-3 to TRBJ2-2; D is possibly TRBD1 (5 bases). The germline CDR1 and CDR2 sequences are LGHNA and YSLEER. The CDR3 runs 16 residues. V was trimmed by 1 base and J by 5 bases, leaving 14 bases between them. The CDR3 DNA sequence: TGCGCCAGCAGCCAAGGTGCAGGGCGAGTTACCGGGGAGCTGTTTTTT. Translated, it gives CASSQGAGRVTGELFF.

The chain couples TRBV28 to TRBJ2-3; no definite D call. The CDR3 runs 12 residues. The V gene lost 3 bases and the J gene lost 8 bases, with 9 bases spanning the gap. The germline gives CDR1 MDHEN, CDR2 SYDVKM. The CDR3 DNA reads TGTGCCAGCAGTTTTGGCGCGGCTACGCAGTATTTT. As protein: CASSFGAATQYF.

This rearrangement joins TRBV7-9 to TRBJ2-3; D is undetermined. Germline CDR1 SEHNR, CDR2 FQNEAQ (reference sequence). Trimming removed 4 bases at V and 4 bases at J, with 6 bases between. This CDR3 region has 12 residues. CDR3 in DNA: TGTGCCAGCAGCTACTACCCAGATACGCAGTATTTT. Protein sequence: CASSYYPDTQYF.

This clone was recorded a few times. V and J are TRBV18 and TRBJ1-5; the D is unclear. V was trimmed by 3 bases and J by 0 bases, leaving 9 bases between them. CDR3 length: 15 residues. CDR1 and CDR2 from the germline V gene are KGHSH and LQKENI. CDR3 residues: CASSPGLNSNQPQHF. The CDR3 region has the DNA TGTGCCAGCTCACCTGGGCTTAATAGCAATCAGCCCCAGCATTTT.

The chain joins TRBV11-2 to TRBJ2-7; possible D gene TRBD2, 5 bases. CDR1 and CDR2 (germline): SGHAT, FQNNGV. The length of the CDR3 is 13 residues. V was clipped by 0 bases and J by 8 bases, with 11 bases between them. The CDR3 sequence: CASSLEPGSKQYF. In nucleotides, the CDR3 is TGTGCCAGCAGCTTAGAACCGGGGTCGAAGCAGTACTTC.

The rearrangement uses TRBV7-2 and TRBJ2-3; a possible D gene is TRBD1 (6 bases). The CDR3 runs to 15 residues. Trimming took 5 bases from V and 0 from J, leaving 12 bases between them. Germline CDR1 reads SGHTA; CDR2 reads FQGNSA. CDR3 region: CASSRQTGSTDTQYF. For the CDR3, the DNA is TGTGCCAGCAGCCGCCAGACAGGCAGCACAGATACGCAGTATTTT.

This chain connects TRBV28 to TRBJ1-3, with a weak D call TRBD1 (6 bases). The CDR3 runs to 14 residues. Trimming took off 5 bases at V and 4 bases at J, with 12 bases between the two ends. The V gene's germline CDR1 is MDHEN and CDR2 SYDVKM. The CDR3 protein is CASSLDRSGNTIYF. The CDR3 coding sequence is TGTGCCAGCAGTCTTGACAGGTCCGGAAACACCATATATTTT. The complete variable domain, with remaining parts taken from reference TRBV28 and TRBJ1-3, reads DVKVTQSSRYLVKRTGEKVFLECVQDMDHENMFWYRQDPGLGLRLIYFSYDVKMKEKGDIPEGYSVSREKKERFSLILESASTNQTSMYLCASSLDRSGNTIYFGEGSWLTVV.